The present T cell receptor (beta chain) was sequenced within a study of OX40 agonist ivuxolimab in advanced cancers. About the study: Enrollees could have had prior anti-PD-1, anti-PD-L1 or anti-CTLA-4 therapy, which about 40% had received. General study results and limits: CD4+ and CD8+ blood T cells expanded clonally by week 6 at 0.1 to 3.0 mg/kg. Normalized T-cell clonal expansion was also low in some nonresponders.

Anyone with autoimmune disease history or systemic immunosuppression was excluded. The CDR3 spans 17 residues. V lost 0 bases to trimming and J lost 1 base, with 13 bases between them. Germline CDR1 and CDR2: MGHRA and YSYEKL. Assay used: immunoSEQ multiplex PCR; TCRdb lists only in-frame clones, some missing. Here the sample spans some 60,000 clones, roughly nine tenths being singletons. Regarding this clone: Its antigen is not identified.

The TCR sequence derives from an adult with an advanced solid tumor such as melanoma, head and neck, liver or kidney cancer. The chain links TRBV4-1 to TRBJ1-5; the D is unclear. The sequenced sample was CD4+ or CD8+ T cells sorted from blood, obtained in a trial of the OX40 agonist ivuxolimab. The CDR3 bases are TGCGCCAGCAGCCAAGAGGGATTCGGGCGAAGCAATCAGCCCCAGCATTTT. It translates to CASSQEGFGRSNQPQHF.